This T cell receptor (beta chain) was captured in a study of T cell changes during pregnancy in multiple sclerosis (dated by TCRdb to between 2019 and 2020). Turning to the overall study: The study looked at changes in the T cell repertoire across pregnancy in women with multiple sclerosis.

The CDR3, from cysteine to phenylalanine, totals 18 residues. Left in the record is the CDR3 DNA by itself, 54 bases read in frame from the first base. Trimming takes 1 base off V and 6 bases off J; junction bases not matched to a gene: 12. CDR1 MNHEY and CDR2 SMNVEV were looked up in the germline V gene (reference sequence). A remark on this clone: Its antigen is currently not known. Qualities for individual bases were not recorded, and no much larger clone is one base off.

Library method: the immunoSEQ multiplex PCR assay. TCRdb retrieved this table from immuneACCESS and kept in-frame rearrangements only. Not all clones are present; in checked studies, unresolved V genes account for under half, and no reason is known for the remainder. This sample has 55,000 to 70,000 clones in its table, and about 89% of those were observed once. 1.8% of the sample rests with the top ten. This TCR derives from a female donor with multiple sclerosis, enrolled in a pregnancy study. The input for sequencing was peripheral blood, taken after pregnancy. The chain was built from TRBV27 and TRBJ2-1; TRBD1 aligns with 10 central bases. The nucleotide sequence is given as TGTGCCAGCAGTTTATTCCAACGACCGGGACAGGGGAGCAATGAGCAGTTCTTC. It codes for CASSLFQRPGQGSNEQFF.